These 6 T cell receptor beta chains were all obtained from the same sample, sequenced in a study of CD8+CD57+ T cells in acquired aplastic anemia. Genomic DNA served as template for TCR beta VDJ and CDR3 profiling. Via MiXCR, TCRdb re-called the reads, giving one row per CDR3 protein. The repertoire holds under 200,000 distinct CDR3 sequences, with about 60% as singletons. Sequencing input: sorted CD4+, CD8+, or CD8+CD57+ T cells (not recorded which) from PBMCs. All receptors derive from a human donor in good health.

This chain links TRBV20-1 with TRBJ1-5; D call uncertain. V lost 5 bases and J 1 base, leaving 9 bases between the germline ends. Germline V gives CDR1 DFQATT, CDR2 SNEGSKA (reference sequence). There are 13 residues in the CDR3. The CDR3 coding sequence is TGCAGTGCTTACCTAGCGAGCAATCAGCCCCAGCATTTT. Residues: CSAYLASNQPQHF.

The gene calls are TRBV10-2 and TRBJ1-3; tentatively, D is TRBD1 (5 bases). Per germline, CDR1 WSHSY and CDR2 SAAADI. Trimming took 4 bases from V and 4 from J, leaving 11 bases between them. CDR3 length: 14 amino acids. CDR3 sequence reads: CASSGGTEGNTIYF. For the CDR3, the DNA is TGCGCCAGCAGTGGGGGGACGGAGGGAAACACCATATATTTT.

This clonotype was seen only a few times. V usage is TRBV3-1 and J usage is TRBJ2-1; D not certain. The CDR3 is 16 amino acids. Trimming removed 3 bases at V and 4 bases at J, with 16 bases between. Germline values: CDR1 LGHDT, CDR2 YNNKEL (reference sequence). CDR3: CASSQVSHHLYNEQFF. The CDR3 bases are TGTGCCAGCAGCCAGGTTAGCCATCATTTATACAATGAGCAGTTCTTC.

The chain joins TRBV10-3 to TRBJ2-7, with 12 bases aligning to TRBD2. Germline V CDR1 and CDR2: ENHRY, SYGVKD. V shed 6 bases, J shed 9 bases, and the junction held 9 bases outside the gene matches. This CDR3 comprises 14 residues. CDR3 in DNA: TGTGCCATCAGAGCGGGACTAGCGGGTCTAGGGCAGTACTTC. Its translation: CAIRAGLAGLGQYF.

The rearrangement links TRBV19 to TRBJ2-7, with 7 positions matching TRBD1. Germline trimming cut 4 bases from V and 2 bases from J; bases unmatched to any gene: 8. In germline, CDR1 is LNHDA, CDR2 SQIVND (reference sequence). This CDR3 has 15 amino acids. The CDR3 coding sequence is TGTGCCAGTAGTACACAGGGGACAGTTCCCTACGAGCAGTACTTC. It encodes CASSTQGTVPYEQYF.

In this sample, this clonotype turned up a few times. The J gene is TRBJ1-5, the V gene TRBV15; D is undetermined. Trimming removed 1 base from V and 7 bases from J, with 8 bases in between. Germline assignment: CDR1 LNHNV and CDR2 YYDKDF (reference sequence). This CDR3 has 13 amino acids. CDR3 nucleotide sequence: TGTGCCACCAGCAGAGGGGTCGGGCAGCCCCAGCATTTT. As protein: CATSRGVGQPQHF.